This T cell receptor beta chain is from a study of immune cell composition in non-small cell lung cancer. Study-level points and caveats: Overall clonality, unlike maximal tumour-associated clone frequency, did not predict TIL reactivity. Smoking pack-years did not significantly correlate with tumour TCR-beta clonality. Lung adenocarcinomas had lower top 10 clone scores and clonality than squamous tumours.

CDR3 size: 13 residues. Trimming removed 6 bases from V and 6 bases from J; junction bases left unmatched: 5. Germline V CDR1 and CDR2: SNHLY, FYNNEI. As concerns this clone: Its antigen remains unknown.

Method: immunoSEQ multiplex PCR; TCRdb's copy keeps in-frame clones and lacks some. The sample holds around 2,200 clones; over 70% are singletons and the top ten take approximately 13%. Template was genomic DNA from frozen, unsorted single-cell suspensions. The sequence came from a human donor with non-small cell lung cancer. The chain employs TRBV2 and TRBJ2-7, with 10 bases lining up with TRBD1. Sample: lung tumor tissue. The CDR3 loop is CASRGQGSGEQYF. The CDR3 coding sequence is TGTGCCAGCAGGGGACAGGGGAGCGGCGAGCAGTACTTC.